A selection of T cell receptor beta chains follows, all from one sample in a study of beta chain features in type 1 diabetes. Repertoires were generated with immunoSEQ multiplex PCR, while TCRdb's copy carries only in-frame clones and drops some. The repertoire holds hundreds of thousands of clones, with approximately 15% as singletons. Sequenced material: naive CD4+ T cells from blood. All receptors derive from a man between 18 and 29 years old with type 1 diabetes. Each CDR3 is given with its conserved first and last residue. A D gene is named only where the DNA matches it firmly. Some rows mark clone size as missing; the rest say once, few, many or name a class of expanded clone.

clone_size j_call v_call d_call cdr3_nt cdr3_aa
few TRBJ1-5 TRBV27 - TGTGCCAGCAGCGGTGCGGGTCAGCCCCAGCATTTT CASSGAGQPQHF
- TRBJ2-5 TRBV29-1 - TGCAGCGTTTCCCATGACAGGCCCGGGGAGACCCAGTACTTC CSVSHDRPGETQYF
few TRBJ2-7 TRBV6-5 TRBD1 TGTGCCAGCAGACCCCGGGACAGAAGCTACGAGCAGTACTTC CASRPRDRSYEQYF
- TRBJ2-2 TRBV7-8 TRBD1 TGTGCCAGCAGCTCGCGGACAGGGCGAGTTGCCGGGGAGCTGTTTTTT CASSSRTGRVAGELFF
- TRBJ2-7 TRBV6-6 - TGTGCCAGCAACAGGGGTGAGGGCGCCCCGGGAGTGCAGTACTTC CASNRGEGAPGVQYF
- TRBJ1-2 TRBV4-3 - TGCGCCAGCAGCCAAGGCGGCCAGAGGGATGGCTACACCTTC CASSQGGQRDGYTF
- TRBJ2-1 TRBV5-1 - TGCGCCAGCAGCTTTGCTGGAGGGTTCTCCTACAATGAGCAGTTCTTC CASSFAGGFSYNEQFF
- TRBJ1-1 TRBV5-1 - TGCGCCAGCAGTAACTCCGGGGGTGGCACTGAAGCTTTCTTT CASSNSGGGTEAFF
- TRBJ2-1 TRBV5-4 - TGTGCCAGCAGCCGTCAGGGGCCGGGGAATGAGCAGTTCTTC CASSRQGPGNEQFF
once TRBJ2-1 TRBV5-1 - TGTCCCAGCAGCGTTGCGGGGAGCTCCTACAATGAGCAGTTCTTC CPSSVAGSSYNEQFF
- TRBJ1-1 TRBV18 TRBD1 TGTGCCAGCTCCCCAAAGGACTCCAGGGGGACTGAAGCTTTCTTT CASSPKDSRGTEAFF
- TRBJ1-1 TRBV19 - TGTGCCAGTGCGGGGACTGAAGCTTTCTTT CASAGTEAFF
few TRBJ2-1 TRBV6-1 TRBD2 TGTGCCAGCAGTGATGCTAGCGGGAGTGGCAATGAGCAGTTCTTC CASSDASGSGNEQFF
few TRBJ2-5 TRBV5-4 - TGTGCCAGCAGCTTAATTAGGGGCGAGACCCAGTACTTC CASSLIRGETQYF
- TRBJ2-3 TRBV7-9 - TGTGCCAGCAGCCTCGAGGGGAGGGATACGCAGTATTTT CASSLEGRDTQYF
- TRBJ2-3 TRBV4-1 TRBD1 TGCGCCAGCAGCCAAGGTCCCGGACAGGGTGCAGATACGCAGTATTTT CASSQGPGQGADTQYF
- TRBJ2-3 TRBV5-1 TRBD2 TGCGCCAGCAGCTCGAAGACTAGCGGGGGGGCCGATACGCAGTATTTT CASSSKTSGGADTQYF
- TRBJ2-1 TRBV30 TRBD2 TGTGCCTGGATAAGACTAGCGGGAGCCTACAATGAGCAGTTCTTC CAWIRLAGAYNEQFF
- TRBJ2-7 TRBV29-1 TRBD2 TGCAGCGTTTCAAAACCTAGCGGGAGTTCCCACGAGCAGTACTTC CSVSKPSGSSHEQYF
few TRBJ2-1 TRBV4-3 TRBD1 TGCGCCAGCAGCCAACGAGACAGGGTTGAGCAGTTCTTC CASSQRDRVEQFF
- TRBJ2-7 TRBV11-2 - TGTGCCAGCAGCTTAGCCTCGGGGGTAGGCTCCTACGAGCAGTACTTC CASSLASGVGSYEQYF
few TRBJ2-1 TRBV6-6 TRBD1 TGTGCCAGCAGTTACTCCGGGGACAGGCGAGAGAATGAGCAGTTCTTC CASSYSGDRRENEQFF
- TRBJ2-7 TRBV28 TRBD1 TGTGCCAGCAGTTCGGGACAGGCGGACGAGCAGTACTTC CASSSGQADEQYF
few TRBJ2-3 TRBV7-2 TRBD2 TGTGCCAGCAGCTTATCCAGCGGGGGGATTTCGGATACGCAGTATTTT CASSLSSGGISDTQYF
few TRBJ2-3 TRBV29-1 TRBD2 TGCAGCGCCAGCGGGAGGCTGACAGATACGCAGTATTTT CSASGRLTDTQYF
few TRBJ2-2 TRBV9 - TGTGCCAGCAGCCTCACAGGGAAAACCGGGGAGCTGTTTTTT CASSLTGKTGELFF
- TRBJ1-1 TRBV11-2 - TGTGCCAGCACCTTCCGGGACATGAACACTGAAGCTTTCTTT CASTFRDMNTEAFF
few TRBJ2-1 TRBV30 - TGTGCCTGGAGTGTTCTGCTCCTAGAGCAGTTCTTC CAWSVLLLEQFF
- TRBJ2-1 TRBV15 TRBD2 TGTGCCACCAGCAGAGAATGGGGACTAGCGAATTATCTGTCCAATGAGCAGTTCTTC CATSREWGLANYLSNEQFF
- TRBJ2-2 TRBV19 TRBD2 TGTGCCAGTAGCTTGCTTAGCGGGACCTACACCGGGGAGCTGTTTTTT CASSLLSGTYTGELFF
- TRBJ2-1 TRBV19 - TGTGCCAGTAGTATTATTGCCACGGGGATCTCCTACAATGAGCAGTTCTTC CASSIIATGISYNEQFF
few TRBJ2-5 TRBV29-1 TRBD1 TGCAGCGGGGGCGGGGACAGGGGCCAAGAAGAGACCCAGTACTTC CSGGGDRGQEETQYF
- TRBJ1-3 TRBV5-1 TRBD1 TGCGCCAGCAGCACGACAGGGGGGCCTGGAAACACCATATATTTT CASSTTGGPGNTIYF
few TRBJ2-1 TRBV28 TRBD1 TGTGCCAGCAGTCTGCACAGGGGAGTGTCGGTGAATGAGCAGTTCTTC CASSLHRGVSVNEQFF
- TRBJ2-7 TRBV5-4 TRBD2 TGTGCCAGCAGCCGAAAGGGACTAGCCCAGATATCCTACGAGCAGTACTTC CASSRKGLAQISYEQYF
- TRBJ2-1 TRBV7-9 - TGTGCCAGCAGCTCCCGCGGGGCGTCCTACAATGAGCAGTTCTTC CASSSRGASYNEQFF
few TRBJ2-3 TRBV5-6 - TGTGCCAGCAGCTTGTGGCAGGGCATTAGCACAGATACGCAGTATTTT CASSLWQGISTDTQYF
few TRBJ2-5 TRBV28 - TGTGCCAGCAGTTTACCCGTCACTTGGGAGACCCAGTACTTC CASSLPVTWETQYF
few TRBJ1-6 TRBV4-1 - TGCGCCAGCAGCCAAGGCGAGAGCTCCTATAATTCACCCCTCCACTTT CASSQGESSYNSPLHF
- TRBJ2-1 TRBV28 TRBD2 TGTGCCAGCAGTGGTCTAGCGGGAGTGGCTGAGCAGTTCTTC CASSGLAGVAEQFF
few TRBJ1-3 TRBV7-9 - TGTGCCAGCAGCTCCACCGAATCCTATTATGGCTCTGGAAACACCATATATTTT CASSSTESYYGSGNTIYF
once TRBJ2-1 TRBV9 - TGTGCCAGCAGCGTAGGGCCAGACAATGAGCAGTTCTTC CASSVGPDNEQFF